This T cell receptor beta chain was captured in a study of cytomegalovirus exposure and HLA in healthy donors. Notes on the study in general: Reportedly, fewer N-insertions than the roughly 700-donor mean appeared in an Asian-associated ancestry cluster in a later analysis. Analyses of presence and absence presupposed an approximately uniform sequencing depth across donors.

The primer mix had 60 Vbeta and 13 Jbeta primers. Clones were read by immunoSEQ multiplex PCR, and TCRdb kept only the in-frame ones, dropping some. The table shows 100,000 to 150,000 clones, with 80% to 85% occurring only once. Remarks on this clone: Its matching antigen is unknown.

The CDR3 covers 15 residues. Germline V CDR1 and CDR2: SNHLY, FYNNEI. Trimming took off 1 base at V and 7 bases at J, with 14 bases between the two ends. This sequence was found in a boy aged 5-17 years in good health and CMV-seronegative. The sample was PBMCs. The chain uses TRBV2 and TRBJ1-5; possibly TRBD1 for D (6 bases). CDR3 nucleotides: TGTGCCAGCAGTGAAGGGGGGACACCCCAACAGCCCCAGCATTTT. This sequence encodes CASSEGGTPQQPQHF.